These 24 T cell receptor beta chains originate from one sample sequenced in a study of blood T cell repertoires in COVID-19. The assay was immunoSEQ multiplex PCR, and TCRdb's table has in-frame clones only and misses some. The repertoire consists of about 64,000 clones, with 70% to 90% occurring once and the leading ten covering approximately 3%. The specimen sequenced was peripheral blood. These receptors originate from a man in his fifties or sixties with active COVID-19.

By frequency in the sample, this clone is medium-sized. J is TRBJ2-1 and V is TRBV6-4, with 9 bases identical to TRBD2. Trimming at V came to 5 bases and at J to 2 bases, leaving 4 bases not matched to a gene. Germline-derived CDR1 and CDR2 are MRHNA and SNTAGT. This CDR3 comprises 15 residues. CDR3 bases: TGTGCCAGCAGTAAAGCGGGGGGAACCTACAATGAGCAGTTCTTC. It specifies CASSKAGGTYNEQFF.

The CDR3 spells CASSQTDRAPGEQYF. The CDR3 nucleotides read TGCGCCAGCAGCCAGACGGACAGGGCCCCGGGCGAGCAGTACTTC. The V gene is TRBV4-3, the J gene TRBJ2-7; 8 nucleotides align to TRBD1. The germline V gene has CDR1 LGHNA and CDR2 YSLEER. The CDR3 consists of 15 residues. Trimming took 3 bases from V and 6 from J; bases not matched to a gene: 10.

The J gene is TRBJ2-1, the V gene TRBV5-5, with D perhaps matching TRBD2 (7 bases). V lost 10 bases to trimming and J lost 10 bases, with 15 bases between them. This CDR3 has 11 amino acids. CDR1 SGHKS and CDR2 YYEKEE come from the germline V gene (reference sequence). The CDR3 DNA reads TGTGCCGCAGCCCGGGGGGCCGAGCAGTTCTTC. Residues: CAAARGAEQFF.

This clone came up once. V usage is TRBV6-6 and J usage is TRBJ2-5; possible D gene TRBD1, 6 bases. The V end was cut by 2 bases, the J end by 2 bases, with 12 bases between. CDR3 length: 15 amino acids. The germline gives CDR1 MNHNY, CDR2 SVGAGI (reference sequence). The CDR3 DNA reads as TGTGCCAGCAGTTACGACAGGTCTGGACAAGAGACCCAGTACTTC. Translation: CASSYDRSGQETQYF.

This chain joins TRBV5-4 and TRBJ2-3, with D perhaps matching TRBD1 (6 bases). This CDR3 region has 15 residues. The V gene lost 0 bases and the J gene lost 4 bases, with 12 bases spanning the gap. Germline V lookup: CDR1 SGHNT, CDR2 YYREEE (reference sequence). DNA for the CDR3: TGTGCCAGCAGCTTGGGGGCAGGGGTGGCAGATACGCAGTATTTT. This sequence encodes CASSLGAGVADTQYF.

V is TRBV7-6 and J is TRBJ2-3, with a weak D call TRBD2 (5 bases). V was shortened by 2 bases and J by 10 bases, with 10 bases between the two germline ends. The CDR3 spans 12 residues. Germline CDR1 SGHVS, CDR2 FNYEAQ. This CDR3 reads CASSLHGMAQYF. CDR3 DNA: TGTGCCAGCAGCTTACACGGGATGGCGCAGTATTTT.

V and J are TRBV3-1 (or the pseudogene TRBV3-2) and TRBJ2-5, with TRBD2 matching 11 bases. CDR3 size: 16 residues. CDR1 is LGHDT and CDR2 is YNNKEL in the germline V gene (reference sequence). With 0 bases clipped from V and 4 bases from J, the junction kept 4 bases outside the gene matches. The CDR3 sequence is CASSQEGLAVPETQYF. DNA for the CDR3: TGTGCCAGCAGCCAAGAGGGACTAGCGGTGCCAGAGACCCAGTACTTC.

CDR3 in DNA: TGTGCCAGCAGCGCGGGACTAGCGGGAGGAGGTGAGACCCAGTACTTC. Its translation: CASSAGLAGGGETQYF. The gene calls are TRBV5-4 and TRBJ2-5; TRBD2 matches at 15 bases. The CDR3 consists of 16 residues. J gave up 5 bases and V 4 bases, and 6 bases lay outside the gene matches. Germline CDR1 reads SGHNT; CDR2 reads YYREEE (reference sequence).

J is TRBJ2-2 and V is TRBV2, with a tentative D call TRBD1 (6 bases). The germline CDR1 and CDR2 sequences are SNHLY and FYNNEI. Trimming removed 5 bases at V and 1 base at J, with 14 bases between. The CDR3 runs 16 residues. DNA for the CDR3: TGTGCCAGCAGTATGCATTCACAGGGGAACACCGGGGAGCTGTTTTTT. Protein sequence: CASSMHSQGNTGELFF. Combining the CDR3 with reference TRBV2 and TRBJ2-2 gives the whole variable domain EPEVTQTPSHQVTQMGQEVILRCVPISNHLYFYWYRQILGQKVEFLVSFYNNEISEKSEIFDDQFSVERPDGSNFTLKIRSTKLEDSAMYFCASSMHSQGNTGELFFGEGSRLTVL.

The J gene is TRBJ1-5, the V gene TRBV5-5, with 10 nucleotides matching TRBD1. V trimming: 4 bases; J trimming: 4 bases; junction bases outside the gene matches: 5. CDR3 length equals 15 residues. Germline CDR1 and CDR2: SGHKS and YYEKEE (reference sequence). The CDR3 loop is CASSGRTGGNQPQHF. The CDR3, as DNA: TGTGCCAGCAGCGGCAGGACAGGGGGTAATCAGCCCCAGCATTTT. Complete variable domain (other parts from reference TRBV5-5 and TRBJ1-5): DAGVTQSPTHLIKTRGQQVTLRCSPISGHKSVSWYQQVLGQGPQFIFQYYEKEERGRGNFPDRFSARQFPNYSSELNVNALLLGDSALYLCASSGRTGGNQPQHFGDGTRLSIL.

The chain has TRBV7-8 and TRBJ1-6; 9 bases are a match to TRBD1. The V gene's germline CDR1 is SGHVS and CDR2 FQNEAQ. The trim removed 6 bases at V and 7 bases at J, leaving 4 bases unmatched. This CDR3 spans 14 amino acids. CDR3 coding DNA: TGTGCCAGCAGTACCGGGACAGGGAATTCACCCCTCCACTTT. Translating it yields CASSTGTGNSPLHF.

The sample holds one count of this clone. V usage is TRBV11-2 and J usage is TRBJ1-4, with D possibly matching TRBD1 (5 bases). The CDR3 extends over 15 amino acids. Trimming stripped 5 bases from V and 3 bases from J, with 13 bases between. The germline gives CDR1 SGHAT, CDR2 FQNNGV. DNA of the CDR3: TGTGCCAGCAGCCGCAGGACCAGGGCTAATGAAAAACTGTTTTTT. Translation gives CASSRRTRANEKLFF.

This sequence joins TRBV5-6 and TRBJ2-7, with D perhaps matching TRBD1 (6 bases). The CDR3 has 15 residues. Trimming pared 4 bases from V and 0 bases from J, leaving 14 bases between. The germline V gene has CDR1 SGHDT and CDR2 YYEEEE. CDR3 loop: CASSPDRSSSYEQYF. CDR3 bases: TGTGCCAGCAGCCCCGACAGGAGCAGCTCCTACGAGCAGTACTTC.

This clone was counted a single time. The CDR3 DNA follows: TGTGCCAGCAGCACGGGACAGGGGTATGAAAAACTGTTTTTT. Protein sequence: CASSTGQGYEKLFF. V gene TRBV27 combines with J gene TRBJ1-4, with TRBD1 matching 10 bases. Germline loops: CDR1 MNHEY, CDR2 SMNVEV (reference sequence). The CDR3 extends over 14 amino acids. The ends lost 6 bases at V and 6 bases at J; junction bases unmatched: 4.

V is TRBV7-9 and J is TRBJ2-1; 9 nucleotides align to TRBD2. Germline V gene sequence: CDR1 SEHNR, CDR2 FQNEAQ (reference sequence). J lost 4 bases, V lost 4 bases, and 11 bases had no gene match. There are 17 residues in the CDR3. This CDR3 reads CASSSALGTSRYNEQFF. In DNA, the CDR3 is TGTGCCAGCAGCTCCGCCTTAGGGACTAGCAGATACAATGAGCAGTTCTTC.

The rearrangement links TRBV20-1 to TRBJ2-7; TRBD1 aligns across 8 bases. This CDR3 has 14 amino acids. V lost 3 bases to trimming and J lost 5 bases; unmatched junction nucleotides: 9. Germline CDR1 DFQATT, CDR2 SNEGSKA (reference sequence). The CDR3 reads CSASSAGGTNEQYF. CDR3 DNA sequence: TGCAGTGCTAGTTCTGCAGGGGGCACCAACGAGCAGTACTTC.

The chain is built from TRBV25-1 and TRBJ2-7, with D unclear. Germline lookup yields CDR1 MGHDK and CDR2 SYGVNS. CDR3 size: 16 residues. Trimming left V 1 base short and J 4 bases short, with 17 bases between. CDR3: CASSESVAGAWYEQYF. CDR3 DNA sequence: TGTGCCAGCAGTGAATCGGTCGCAGGTGCGTGGTACGAGCAGTACTTC.

The chain employs TRBV4-1 and TRBJ2-5; D is perhaps TRBD2 (6 bases). Germline loops: CDR1 MGHRA, CDR2 YSYEKL. This CDR3 region has 17 residues. V was cut by 0 bases and J by 2 bases, with 16 bases left in between. DNA for the CDR3: TGCGCCAGCAGCCAAGAGGGACCAGCACGGGGGCAAGAGACCCAGTACTTC. Translation gives CASSQEGPARGQETQYF.

The V call is TRBV28, the J call TRBJ1-2; D is possibly TRBD1 (5 bases). V was trimmed by 2 bases and J by 5 bases, leaving 6 bases between them. Germline V gives CDR1 MDHEN, CDR2 SYDVKM. This CDR3 has 12 residues. The CDR3 reads CASSLRTYGYTF. CDR3 DNA: TGTGCCAGCAGTTTAAGGACATATGGCTACACCTTC.

The V and J genes are TRBV6-5 and TRBJ2-5; 8 bases align to TRBD1. Trimming took 9 bases from V and 5 from J; bases not matched to a gene: 14. The CDR3 is 15 residues long. The germline V gene has CDR1 MNHEY and CDR2 SVGAGI. The CDR3 nucleotides read TGTGCCAGTGTTCCGGACAGGGCACCTCAGGAGACCCAGTACTTC. Translated: CASVPDRAPQETQYF.

The chain links TRBV16 to TRBJ1-2; D possibly corresponds to TRBD1 (5 bases). CDR1 KGHSY and CDR2 FQNENV come from the germline V gene. The CDR3 spans 14 residues. Trimming cost V 0 bases and J 6 bases, with 11 bases left between them. The CDR3 DNA sequence: TGTGCCAGCAGCCAATCAAGGGCAGGGAATGGCTACACCTTC. Amino acids: CASSQSRAGNGYTF.

This clone is a singleton in its sample. The chain uses TRBV4-1 and TRBJ1-5; no definite D call. The germline V gene has CDR1 MGHRA and CDR2 YSYEKL. With 1 base removed from V and 2 bases from J, the gap between germline ends came to 9 bases. The CDR3 has 15 amino acids. The CDR3 here is CASSQADNGNQPQHF. CDR3 nucleotides: TGCGCCAGCAGCCAAGCAGACAACGGCAATCAGCCCCAGCATTTT.

This clone was observed a single time. The rearrangement joins TRBV9 to TRBJ1-3; D not certain. The CDR3 extends over 16 amino acids. V was cut by 2 bases and J by 1 base, with 13 bases left in between. The germline V gene encodes CDR1 SGDLS and CDR2 YYNGEE. CDR3 region: CASSVADSNSGNTIYF. Here the CDR3 DNA reads TGTGCCAGCAGCGTCGCCGACTCCAATTCTGGAAACACCATATATTTT.

In this sample, this clone turned up once. The chain is built from TRBV6-5 and TRBJ2-3; TRBD2 matches 7 bases. Germline lookup yields CDR1 MNHEY and CDR2 SVGAGI. V shed 6 bases and J 4 bases; nucleotides not matched to a gene: 10. The CDR3 is made up of 15 amino acids. The CDR3 spells CASRPGGGLADTQYF. As DNA, the CDR3 is TGTGCCAGCAGACCTGGGGGGGGGTTGGCAGATACGCAGTATTTT.